The 2 T cell receptor beta chains below were found in one sample sequenced in a study of identical twins. From the 5' RACE reads, TCRdb called clonotypes with MiXCR, one entry per CDR3 protein. Altogether roughly 1.6 million distinct CDR3 sequences are present, less than 35% being singletons, with the ten largest covering over 0.25%. Sequencing used cord blood. The receptors shown here come from a newborn girl in good health.

Note on this clonotype: This likely comes from a read error, as the CDR3 has no conserved phenylalanine or tryptophan at its end. The chain employs TRBV24-1 and TRBJ2-6; D is ambiguous. V was trimmed by 4 bases and J by 1 base, leaving 13 bases between them. The germline V gene encodes CDR1 KGHDR and CDR2 SFDVKD. The CDR3 covers 17 residues. CDR3 region: CATSDSHVPSGANVLTY. CDR3 coding DNA: TGTGCCACCAGTGACTCCCATGTCCCTTCTGGGGCCAACGTCCTGACTTAC.

This chain joins TRBV20-1 and TRBJ2-3, with TRBD2 matching 9 bases. V trimming: 3 bases; J trimming: 5 bases; junction bases outside the gene matches: 3. Germline V CDR1 and CDR2: DFQATT, SNEGSKA (reference sequence). This CDR3 has 13 amino acids. This CDR3 reads CSASVSGRDTQYF. CDR3 nucleotide sequence: TGCAGTGCTAGTGTTAGCGGGAGAGATACGCAGTATTTT.